Following are 21 T cell receptor beta chains from one sample sequenced in a study of T cell clones after liver transplantation. Only in-frame clones appear in the TCRdb table, and some are missing; sequencing was by immunoSEQ multiplex PCR. The table lists roughly 67,000 clones, 85% to 95% of them singletons. The sample here was CD4+ T cells from blood, taken about 25 months after liver transplant. The source of these receptors is a human patient who received a liver transplant. Some T cells may have originated in the graft donor.

CDR3 coding DNA: TGCGCCAGCAGCTTGGCAACAGGGGGCAATGAGCAGTTCTTC. Protein: CASSLATGGNEQFF. The chain couples TRBV5-1 to TRBJ2-1, with 8 bases aligning to TRBD1. The V segment lost 0 bases and the J segment 6 bases; nucleotides outside the gene matches: 2. The CDR3 loop spans 14 amino acids. The germline CDR1 and CDR2 sequences are SGHRS and YFSETQ. The whole variable domain, filled in from reference TRBV5-1 and TRBJ2-1, reads KAGVTQTPRYLIKTRGQQVTLSCSPISGHRSVSWYQQTPGQGLQFLFEYFSETQRNKGNFPGRFSGRQFSNSRSEMNVSTLELGDSALYLCASSLATGGNEQFFGPGTRLTVL.

The chain couples TRBV2 to TRBJ1-2; unclear D gene. Trimming cost V 5 bases and J 4 bases, with 14 bases left between them. This CDR3 has 14 amino acids. Germline-derived CDR1 and CDR2 are SNHLY and FYNNEI. CDR3 region: CASSLGRPSYGYTF. The CDR3 bases are TGTGCCAGCAGTCTGGGCAGACCTTCCTATGGCTACACCTTC.

The chain carries TRBV28 and TRBJ2-3; the match to TRBD2 covers 8 bases. J was trimmed by 4 bases and V by 7 bases; bases with no gene match: 10. This CDR3 is 15 amino acids long. Germline CDR1 MDHEN, CDR2 SYDVKM. Written as DNA, the CDR3 is TGTGCCAGCAACCAAGCGGGAGCAGGGTCAGATACGCAGTATTTT. Its protein is CASNQAGAGSDTQYF. Full variable domain (missing parts from reference TRBV28 and TRBJ2-3): DVKVTQSSRYLVKRTGEKVFLECVQDMDHENMFWYRQDPGLGLRLIYFSYDVKMKEKGDIPEGYSVSREKKERFSLILESASTNQTSMYLCASNQAGAGSDTQYFGPGTRLTVL.

The table lists this clone with a count of one. The rearrangement uses TRBV29-1 and TRBJ2-5; D is undetermined. This CDR3 region has 13 residues. V lost 7 bases, J lost 2 bases, and 14 bases lay in between. Looked up from germline, CDR1 is SQVTM and CDR2 is ANQGSEA. As DNA, the CDR3 is TGCAGCGCCAGACCTGACGGACAAGAGACCCAGTACTTC. It is translated as CSARPDGQETQYF.

The rearrangement joins TRBV6-5 to TRBJ1-1, with 10 bases lining up with TRBD1. The junction had 3 bases not matched to a gene; V was cut back by 2 bases and J by 3 bases. Germline V gene data show CDR1 as MNHEY and CDR2 as SVGAGI. This CDR3 has 15 amino acids. CDR3 residues: CASSYVGQGDTEAFF. DNA for the CDR3: TGTGCCAGCAGTTACGTCGGACAGGGGGACACTGAAGCTTTCTTT.

This chain uses TRBV30 with TRBJ1-2, with 8 bases lining up with TRBD1. The J segment lost 3 bases and the V segment lost 5 bases, leaving 14 bases of the junction unmatched. Germline V CDR1 and CDR2: GTSNPN, SVGIG (reference sequence). The CDR3 runs to 16 residues. The CDR3 loop reads CAWETGARGSDYGYTF. Here the CDR3 DNA reads TGTGCCTGGGAGACAGGGGCCAGGGGAAGTGACTATGGCTACACCTTC.

The V gene is TRBV5-1, the J gene TRBJ2-5; D remains ambiguous. Germline lookup yields CDR1 SGHRS and CDR2 YFSETQ. The V and J ends lost 4 bases and 2 bases respectively, with 12 bases between them. The CDR3 has 14 residues. The DNA for the CDR3 is TGCGCCAGCAGCCCCCTGGTGCGGCAAGAGACCCAGTACTTC. Translation gives CASSPLVRQETQYF.

The chain couples TRBV25-1 to TRBJ1-1; D gene uncertain. The CDR3 contains 16 residues. The germline gives CDR1 MGHDK, CDR2 SYGVNS. Trimming took off 2 bases at V and 1 base at J, with 14 bases between the two ends. This chain's CDR3 is CASSEPFGVGNTEAFF. The CDR3 DNA reads as TGTGCCAGCAGTGAACCTTTCGGGGTTGGGAACACTGAAGCTTTCTTT.

The J gene is TRBJ1-3, the V gene TRBV6-1; D is possibly TRBD1 (6 bases). Per the germline V gene, CDR1 is MNHNS and CDR2 is SASEGT. This CDR3 spans 14 amino acids. V dropped 3 bases and J dropped 4 bases, with 10 bases sitting between them. The CDR3 DNA reads TGTGCCAGCAGTGACGGACAGAGGGGAAACACCATATATTTT. Its protein is CASSDGQRGNTIYF.

This chain joins TRBV2 and TRBJ2-1; 7 bases are shared with TRBD2. Germline CDR1 reads SNHLY; CDR2 reads FYNNEI. The CDR3 consists of 14 residues. V lost 7 bases, J lost 9 bases, and 12 bases stayed unmatched. This CDR3 is CASIMLAGDGEQFF. CDR3 DNA: TGTGCCAGCATTATGCTGGCGGGAGACGGTGAGCAGTTCTTC.

The rearrangement joins TRBV4-1 to TRBJ2-1; D possibly corresponds to TRBD1 (6 bases). Trimming removed 5 bases from V and 5 bases from J, with 22 bases in between. CDR3 length equals 17 residues. Germline loops: CDR1 MGHRA, CDR2 YSYEKL. DNA for the CDR3: TGCGCCAGCAGCTCGCAACTCGTGAGGGACAAGAACAATGAGCAGTTCTTC. This encodes CASSSQLVRDKNNEQFF.

The rearrangement joins TRBV5-1 to TRBJ2-5; 7 nucleotides align to TRBD1. Germline assignment: CDR1 SGHRS and CDR2 YFSETQ. CDR3 length: 13 residues. Trimming at V came to 5 bases and at J to 5 bases, leaving 6 bases not matched to a gene. The CDR3 sequence is CASRTGDAETQYF. Written as DNA, the CDR3 is TGCGCCAGCAGAACAGGGGACGCGGAGACCCAGTACTTC.

This sequence joins TRBV7-2 and TRBJ2-7, with D unclear. Trimming left V 6 bases short and J 0 bases short, with 12 bases between. Per the germline V gene, CDR1 is SGHTA and CDR2 is FQGNSA. This CDR3 is built from 14 residues. Written as DNA, the CDR3 is TGTGCCAGCAGGTCACAACCGTCCTCCTACGAGCAGTACTTC. Translating it yields CASRSQPSSYEQYF.

This clone was detected only a few times. The rearrangement uses TRBV6-5 and TRBJ2-6; D call uncertain. This CDR3 comprises 12 residues. Trimming stripped 10 bases from V and 0 bases from J, with 4 bases between. From germline, CDR1 is MNHEY and CDR2 SVGAGI. The CDR3 nucleotides are TGTGCCACCCACTCTGGGGCCAACGTCCTGACTTTC. It codes for CATHSGANVLTF.

This clone was seen once. V is TRBV2 and J is TRBJ2-7, with 7 bases matching TRBD1. CDR1 SNHLY and CDR2 FYNNEI come from the germline V gene. V was clipped by 7 bases and J by 7 bases; unmatched bases: 13. The CDR3 length is 14 residues. CDR3 loop: CASNLDRTLWEQYF. The CDR3 coding sequence is TGTGCCAGCAACTTGGACAGGACCCTATGGGAGCAGTACTTC.

This sequence joins TRBV7-2 and TRBJ2-2, with D uncertain. Per germline, CDR1 SGHTA and CDR2 FQGNSA. There are 15 residues in the CDR3. Trimming took off 0 bases at V and 7 bases at J, with 12 bases between the two ends. CDR3 sequence (DNA): TGTGCCAGCAGCTTAGCGCGGCAACCGGGCGGGGAGCTGTTTTTT. Its protein is CASSLARQPGGELFF.

This clone was observed once. J is TRBJ2-7 and V is TRBV28, with D possibly called TRBD1 or TRBD2 (5 bases each). The ends were cut back, 5 bases at V and 2 bases at J, with 16 bases in the middle. This CDR3 contains 15 residues. Per germline, CDR1 MDHEN and CDR2 SYDVKM. The CDR3 nucleotides read TGTGCCAGCAGTCCCCCCGGGACCGAGACCTACGAGCAGTACTTC. This sequence encodes CASSPPGTETYEQYF.

The chain joins TRBV9 to TRBJ2-3; TRBD2 agrees at 9 bases. Germline lookup yields CDR1 SGDLS and CDR2 YYNGEE. The CDR3 has 16 amino acids. With 4 bases clipped from V and 6 bases from J, the junction kept 12 bases outside the gene matches. The CDR3 DNA is TGTGCCAGCAGCACCCCTGGACTAGCGAGTCGGGATACGCAGTATTTT. The encoded protein is CASSTPGLASRDTQYF.

This chain joins TRBV19 and TRBJ1-3; no reliable D call. V shed 8 bases and J shed 0 bases, with 5 bases lying between them. This CDR3 is 12 amino acids long. The germline V gene has CDR1 LNHDA and CDR2 SQIVND (reference sequence). The CDR3 region is CASGPSGNTIYF. CDR3 nucleotides: TGTGCCAGTGGCCCCTCTGGAAACACCATATATTTT.

This clone is a singleton in its sample. J is TRBJ1-5 and V is TRBV7-2, with D possibly being TRBD1 (6 bases). The CDR3 is 15 amino acids. The V gene's germline CDR1 is SGHTA and CDR2 FQGNSA. Trimming pared 2 bases from V and 4 bases from J, leaving 12 bases between. The CDR3 DNA is TGTGCCAGCAGCTTACTTGGACAGTTAAATCAGCCCCAGCATTTT. Amino acids: CASSLLGQLNQPQHF.

The chain uses TRBV5-4 and TRBJ2-3; D is possibly TRBD1 or TRBD2 (6 bases each). Deletions cut 5 bases from V and 6 bases from J, with 13 bases between. Germline CDR1 and CDR2: SGHNT and YYREEE (reference sequence). This CDR3 spans 13 amino acids. CDR3 region: CASSTGARDTQYF. CDR3 DNA sequence: TGTGCCAGCAGTACGGGGGCGCGTGATACGCAGTATTTT.